This T cell receptor beta chain was profiled in a study of CD8 T cells in Susac syndrome. Sequencing of TCR beta was performed on blood CD8+ and CD4+ T cells. Purification of the CD8+ and CD4+ T cells relied on negative isolation, and TEMRA cells underwent FACS enrichment. RNA amounts of about 0.5 to 1 ug underwent reverse transcription with random hexamers. TCRdb itself ran the immunoSEQ multiplex PCR reads through MiXCR, one entry per CDR3 protein. This table holds 100,000 to 150,000 distinct CDR3 sequences, around 95% found once. This clonotype was recorded once. What it binds is not known. Study results and caveats: Expansion of Susac CD8+ clones peaked in TEMRA cells and in active patients.

The TCR originated in a human donor with Susac syndrome. Input material: CD8+ T cells from PBMCs.

CDR3 bases: TGTGCCTGGAGTCTGGCGGGTGGGTTGCAGGAGACCCAGTACTTC. Residues: CAWSLAGGLQETQYF. This chain joins TRBV30 and TRBJ2-5; D might be TRBD2 (5 bases). CDR3 length: 15 residues. V shed 2 bases and J shed 5 bases, with 18 bases lying between them. From germline, CDR1 is GTSNPN and CDR2 SVGIG (reference sequence).